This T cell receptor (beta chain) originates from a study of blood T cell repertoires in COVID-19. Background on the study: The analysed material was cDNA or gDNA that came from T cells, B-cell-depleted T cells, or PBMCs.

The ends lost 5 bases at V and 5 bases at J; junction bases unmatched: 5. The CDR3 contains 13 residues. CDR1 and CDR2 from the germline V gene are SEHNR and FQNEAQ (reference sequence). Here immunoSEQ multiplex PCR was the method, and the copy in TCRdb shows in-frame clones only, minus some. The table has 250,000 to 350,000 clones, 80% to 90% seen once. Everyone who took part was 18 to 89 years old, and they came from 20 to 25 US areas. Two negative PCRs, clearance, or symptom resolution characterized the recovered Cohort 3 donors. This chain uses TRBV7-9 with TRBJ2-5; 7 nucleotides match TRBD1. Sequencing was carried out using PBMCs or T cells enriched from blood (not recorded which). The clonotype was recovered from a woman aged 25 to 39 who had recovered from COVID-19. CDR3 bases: TGTGCCAGCAGCCCAGGCAGGGGGGAGACCCAGTACTTC. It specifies CASSPGRGETQYF.